This T cell receptor beta chain comes out of a study of T cells after yellow fever vaccination. The wider study: The fractions with low cell numbers were processed using SMART-Seq v4 Ultra Low Input.

CDR3 length: 21 amino acids. CDR1 and CDR2 from the germline V gene are WSHSY and SAAADI. Unmatched junction bases numbered 19, after V lost 5 bases and J lost 1 base. Study observations and caveats: Booster samples showed a return of most primary-vaccination clones (roughly 96% CD4, about 87% CD8). Overall, a small share of clonotypes was seen in both CD4 and CD8 compartments.

They built TCR cDNA with 5'RACE template switching, a step that put in a universal primer site and UMIs. A single record per CDR3 protein comes from TCRdb applying MiXCR to the 5' RACE reads. This sample has roughly 250,000 distinct CDR3 sequences, with 10% to 15% found just once. Regarding this clonotype: Its antigen remains unknown.

The material was CD4+ T cells sorted from PBMCs, obtained 45 days after the yellow fever booster vaccination. This clonotype was obtained from a man aged 25-45 years who received the YFV17D yellow fever vaccine. The chain employs TRBV10-2 and TRBJ2-1, with TRBD2 matching over 11 bases. The CDR3 DNA follows: TGCGCCAGCAGTTGGGGCACCGCTAGGCTAGCGGGAGGTCGGTCCTACAATGAGCAGTTCTTC. Amino acids: CASSWGTARLAGGRSYNEQFF.